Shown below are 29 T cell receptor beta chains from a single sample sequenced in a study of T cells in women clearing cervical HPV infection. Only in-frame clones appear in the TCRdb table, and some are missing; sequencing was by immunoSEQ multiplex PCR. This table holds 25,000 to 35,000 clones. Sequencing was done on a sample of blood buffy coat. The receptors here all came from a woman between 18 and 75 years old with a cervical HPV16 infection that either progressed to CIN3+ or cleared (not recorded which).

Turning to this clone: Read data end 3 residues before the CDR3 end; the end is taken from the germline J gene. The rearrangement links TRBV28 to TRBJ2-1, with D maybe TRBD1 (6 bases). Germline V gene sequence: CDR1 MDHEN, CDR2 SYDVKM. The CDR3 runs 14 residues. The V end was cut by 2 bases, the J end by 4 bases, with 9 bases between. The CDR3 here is CASSLRDRYNEQFF. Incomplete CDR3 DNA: TGTGCCAGCAGTTTACGAGACAGGTACAATGAG.

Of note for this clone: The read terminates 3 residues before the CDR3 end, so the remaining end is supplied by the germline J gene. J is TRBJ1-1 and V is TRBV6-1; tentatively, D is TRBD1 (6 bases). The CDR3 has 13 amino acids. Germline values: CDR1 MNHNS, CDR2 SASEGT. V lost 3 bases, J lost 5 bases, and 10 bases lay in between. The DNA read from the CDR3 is TGTGCCAGCAGTGACAGGCAGGGGACTGAA. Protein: CASSDRQGTE. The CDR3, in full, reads CASSDRQGTEAFF.

The CDR3 bases that were read are TGTGCCAGCACAGGGGGCAATGAG. Protein sequence: CASTGGNE. The full-length CDR3 reads as CASTGGNEQFF. The rearrangement uses TRBV2 and TRBJ2-1; TRBD1 matches at 7 bases. The sequenced fragment ends 3 residues before the CDR3 boundary, so the rest is inferred from the germline J gene. Germline CDR1 reads SNHLY; CDR2 reads FYNNEI. The CDR3 covers 11 residues. Trimming took 7 bases from V and 6 from J; bases not matched to a gene: 0.

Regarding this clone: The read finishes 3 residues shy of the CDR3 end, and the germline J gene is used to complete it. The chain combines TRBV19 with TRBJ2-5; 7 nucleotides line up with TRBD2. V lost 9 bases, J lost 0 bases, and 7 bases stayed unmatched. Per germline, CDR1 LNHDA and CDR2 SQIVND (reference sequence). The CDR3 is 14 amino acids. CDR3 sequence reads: CASSSGANQETQYF. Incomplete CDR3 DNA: TGTGCCAGCAGCAGCGGGGCCAACCAAGAGACC.

The part of the CDR3 DNA that was read is TGTGCCAGCCTGACCCAAGGGCTCGAGAATGAG. It codes for CASLTQGLENE. The entire CDR3 protein is CASLTQGLENEQFF. The chain uses TRBV5-5 and TRBJ2-1; D is unclear. The read ends 3 residues before the CDR3 terminus; that terminus is restored from the germline J gene. V dropped 7 bases and J dropped 7 bases, with 18 bases sitting between them. This CDR3 contains 14 residues. The germline CDR1 and CDR2 sequences are SGHKS and YYEKEE (reference sequence). The full variable domain, rest sourced from reference TRBV5-5 and TRBJ2-1, is DAGVTQSPTHLIKTRGQQVTLRCSPISGHKSVSWYQQVLGQGPQFIFQYYEKEERGRGNFPDRFSARQFPNYSSELNVNALLLGDSALYLCASLTQGLENEQFFGPGTRLTVL.

The sequenced CDR3 bases are TGTGCCAGCAGCTTGGACTTCCAAGAGACC. Translation: CASSLDFQET. The CDR3, in full, reads CASSLDFQETQYF. The chain employs TRBV5-6 and TRBJ2-5; D unclear. The read terminates 3 residues ahead of where the CDR3 ends, so the germline J gene completes it. This CDR3 region has 13 residues. Germline CDR1 SGHDT, CDR2 YYEEEE. Trimming cost V 0 bases and J 1 base, with 4 bases left between them.

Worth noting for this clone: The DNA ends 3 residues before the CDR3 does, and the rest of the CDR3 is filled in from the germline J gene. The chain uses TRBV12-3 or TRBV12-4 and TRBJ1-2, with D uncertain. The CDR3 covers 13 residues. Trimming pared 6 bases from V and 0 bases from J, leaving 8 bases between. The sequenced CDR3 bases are TGTGCCAGCAGCGCCCCAGCTAACTATGGC. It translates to CASSAPANYG. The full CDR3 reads CASSAPANYGYTF.

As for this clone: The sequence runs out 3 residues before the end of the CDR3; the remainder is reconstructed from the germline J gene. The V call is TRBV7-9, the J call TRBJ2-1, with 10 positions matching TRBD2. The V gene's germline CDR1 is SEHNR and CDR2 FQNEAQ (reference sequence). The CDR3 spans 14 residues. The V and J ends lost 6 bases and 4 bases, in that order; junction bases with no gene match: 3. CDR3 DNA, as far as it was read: TGTGCCAGCAGATTTAGCGGGGGGTACAATGAG. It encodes CASRFSGGYNE. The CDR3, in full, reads CASRFSGGYNEQFF.

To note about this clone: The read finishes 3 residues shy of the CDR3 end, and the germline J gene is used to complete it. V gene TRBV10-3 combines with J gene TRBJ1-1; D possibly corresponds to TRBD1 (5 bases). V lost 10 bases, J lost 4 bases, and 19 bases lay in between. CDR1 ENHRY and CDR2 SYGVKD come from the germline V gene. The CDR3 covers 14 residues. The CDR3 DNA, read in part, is TGTGCCAGTGACTTAACAGGTTTAGGCACTGAA. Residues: CASDLTGLGTE. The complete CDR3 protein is CASDLTGLGTEAFF.

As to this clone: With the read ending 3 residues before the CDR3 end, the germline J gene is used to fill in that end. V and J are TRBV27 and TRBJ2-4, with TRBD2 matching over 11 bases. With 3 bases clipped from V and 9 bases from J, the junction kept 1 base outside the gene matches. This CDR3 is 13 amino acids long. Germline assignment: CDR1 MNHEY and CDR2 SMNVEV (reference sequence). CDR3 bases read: TGTGCCAGCAGTTTTCTAGCGGGGGGCATT. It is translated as CASSFLAGGI. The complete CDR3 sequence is CASSFLAGGIQYF.

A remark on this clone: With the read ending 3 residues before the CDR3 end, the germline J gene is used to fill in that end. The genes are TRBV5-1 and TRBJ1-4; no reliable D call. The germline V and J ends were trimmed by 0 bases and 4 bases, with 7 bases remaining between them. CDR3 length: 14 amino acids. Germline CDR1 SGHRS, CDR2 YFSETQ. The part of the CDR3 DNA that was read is TGCGCCAGCAGCTTGGTCCAGATTAATGAAAAA. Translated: CASSLVQINEK. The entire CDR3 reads CASSLVQINEKLFF.

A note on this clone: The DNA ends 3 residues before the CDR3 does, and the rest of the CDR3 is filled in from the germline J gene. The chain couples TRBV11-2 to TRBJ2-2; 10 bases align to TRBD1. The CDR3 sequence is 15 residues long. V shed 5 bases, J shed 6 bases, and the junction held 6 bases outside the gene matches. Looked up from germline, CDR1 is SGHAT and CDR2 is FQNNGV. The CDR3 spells CASSRDRGVAGELFF. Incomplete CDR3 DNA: TGTGCCAGCAGCCGGGACAGGGGTGTAGCCGGGGAG.

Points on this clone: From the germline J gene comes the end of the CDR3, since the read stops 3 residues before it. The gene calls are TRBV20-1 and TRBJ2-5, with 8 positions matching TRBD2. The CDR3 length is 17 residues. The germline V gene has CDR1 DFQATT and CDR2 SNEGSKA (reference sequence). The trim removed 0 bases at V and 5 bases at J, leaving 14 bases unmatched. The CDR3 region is CSARDRAGGRIRETQYF. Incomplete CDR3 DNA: TGCAGTGCTAGAGATAGGGCGGGAGGTAGGATTAGGGAGACC.

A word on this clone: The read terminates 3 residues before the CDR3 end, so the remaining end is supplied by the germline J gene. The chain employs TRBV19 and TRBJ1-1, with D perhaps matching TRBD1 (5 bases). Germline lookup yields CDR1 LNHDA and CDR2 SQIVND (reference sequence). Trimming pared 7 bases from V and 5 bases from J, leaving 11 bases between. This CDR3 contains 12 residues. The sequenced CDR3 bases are TGTGCCAGTAAGCGGGGCGGTACTGAA. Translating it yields CASKRGGTE. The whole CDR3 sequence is CASKRGGTEAFF.

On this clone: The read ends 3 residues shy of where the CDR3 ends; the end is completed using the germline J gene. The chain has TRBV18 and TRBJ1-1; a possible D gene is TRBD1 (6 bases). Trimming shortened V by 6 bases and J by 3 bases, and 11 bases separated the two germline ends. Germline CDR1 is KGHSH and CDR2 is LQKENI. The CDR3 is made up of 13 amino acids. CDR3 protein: CASSPSGDTEAFF. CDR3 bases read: TGTGCCAGCTCGCCATCAGGGGACACTGAA. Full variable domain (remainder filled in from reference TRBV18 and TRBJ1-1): NAGVMQNPRHLVRRRGQEARLRCSPMKGHSHVYWYRQLPEEGLKFMVYLQKENIIDESGMPKERFSAEFPKEGPSILRIQQVVRGDSAAYFCASSPSGDTEAFFGQGTRLTVV.

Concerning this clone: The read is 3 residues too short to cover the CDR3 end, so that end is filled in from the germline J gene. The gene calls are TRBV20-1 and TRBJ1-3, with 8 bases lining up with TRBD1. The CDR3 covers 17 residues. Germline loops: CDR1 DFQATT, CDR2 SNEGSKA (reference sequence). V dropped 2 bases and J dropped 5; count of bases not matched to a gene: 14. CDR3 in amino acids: CSARSAPGTGYRNTIYF. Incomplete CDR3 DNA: TGCAGTGCTAGAAGTGCCCCCGGGACAGGATATAGAAACACC.

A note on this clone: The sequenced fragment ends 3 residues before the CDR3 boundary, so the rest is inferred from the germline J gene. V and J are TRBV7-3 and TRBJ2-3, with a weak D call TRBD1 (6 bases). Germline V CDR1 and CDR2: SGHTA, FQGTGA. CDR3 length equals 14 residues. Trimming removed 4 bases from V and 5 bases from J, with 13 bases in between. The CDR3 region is CASSSTGTKDTQYF. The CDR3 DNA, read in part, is TGTGCCAGCAGCTCTACCGGGACAAAAGATACG.

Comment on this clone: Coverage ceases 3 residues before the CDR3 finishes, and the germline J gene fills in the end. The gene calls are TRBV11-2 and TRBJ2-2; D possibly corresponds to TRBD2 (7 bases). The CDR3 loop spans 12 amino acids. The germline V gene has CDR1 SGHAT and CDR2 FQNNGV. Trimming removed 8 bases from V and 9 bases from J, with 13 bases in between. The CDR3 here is CASQSGGRELFF. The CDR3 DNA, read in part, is TGTGCCAGCCAATCGGGGGGCCGGGAG.

Incomplete CDR3 DNA: TGCGCCAGCAGCTTGGGAGGGGTCAATGAG. This translates into CASSLGGVNE. The complete CDR3 sequence is CASSLGGVNEQFF. The chain combines TRBV5-1 with TRBJ2-1; TRBD1 or TRBD2 may be the D gene (5 bases each). The CDR3 end falls 3 residues outside the read, so it is completed with the germline J gene. V was clipped by 0 bases and J by 6 bases, with 7 bases between them. Germline V gives CDR1 SGHRS, CDR2 YFSETQ. The CDR3 is made up of 13 amino acids. Drawing the rest from reference TRBV5-1 and TRBJ2-1, the complete variable domain is KAGVTQTPRYLIKTRGQQVTLSCSPISGHRSVSWYQQTPGQGLQFLFEYFSETQRNKGNFPGRFSGRQFSNSRSEMNVSTLELGDSALYLCASSLGGVNEQFFGPGTRLTVL.

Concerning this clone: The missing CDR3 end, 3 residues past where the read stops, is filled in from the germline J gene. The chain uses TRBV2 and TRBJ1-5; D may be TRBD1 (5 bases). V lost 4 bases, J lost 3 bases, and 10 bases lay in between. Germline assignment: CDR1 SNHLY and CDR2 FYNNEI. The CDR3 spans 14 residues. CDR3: CASSGVGANQPQHF. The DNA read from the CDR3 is TGTGCCAGCAGTGGGGTAGGGGCCAATCAGCCC. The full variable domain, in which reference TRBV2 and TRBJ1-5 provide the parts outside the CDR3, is EPEVTQTPSHQVTQMGQEVILRCVPISNHLYFYWYRQILGQKVEFLVSFYNNEISEKSEIFDDQFSVERPDGSNFTLKIRSTKLEDSAMYFCASSGVGANQPQHFGDGTRLSIL.

The CDR3 reads CASSPLSGYEQYF. Incomplete CDR3 DNA: TGTGCCAGCAGCCCCCTGTCCGGCTACGAG. J is TRBJ2-7 and V is TRBV5-6; no clear D. The CDR3 end falls 3 residues outside the read, so it is completed with the germline J gene. Between the trimmed V and J ends, which lost 4 bases and 3 bases, there was a span of 11 bases. The CDR3 covers 13 residues. Germline CDR1 and CDR2: SGHDT and YYEEEE.

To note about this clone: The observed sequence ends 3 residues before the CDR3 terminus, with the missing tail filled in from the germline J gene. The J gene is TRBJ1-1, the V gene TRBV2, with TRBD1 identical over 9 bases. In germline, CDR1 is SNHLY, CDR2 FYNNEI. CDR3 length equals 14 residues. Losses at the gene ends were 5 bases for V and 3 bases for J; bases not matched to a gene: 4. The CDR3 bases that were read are TGTGCCAGCAGTAAAGACAGGGGGGACACTGAA. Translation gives CASSKDRGDTE. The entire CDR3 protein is CASSKDRGDTEAFF.

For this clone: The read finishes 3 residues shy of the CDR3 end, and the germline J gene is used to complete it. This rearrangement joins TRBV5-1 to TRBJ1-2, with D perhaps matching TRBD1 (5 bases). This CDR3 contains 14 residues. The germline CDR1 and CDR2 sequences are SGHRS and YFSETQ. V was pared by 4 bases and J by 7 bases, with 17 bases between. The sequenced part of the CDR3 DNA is TGCGCCAGCAGCAACCGGGCCGGGGGGGGTGGC. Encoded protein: CASSNRAGGGG. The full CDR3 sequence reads CASSNRAGGGGYTF. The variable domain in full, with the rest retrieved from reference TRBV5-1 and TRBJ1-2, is KAGVTQTPRYLIKTRGQQVTLSCSPISGHRSVSWYQQTPGQGLQFLFEYFSETQRNKGNFPGRFSGRQFSNSRSEMNVSTLELGDSALYLCASSNRAGGGGYTFGSGTRLTVV.

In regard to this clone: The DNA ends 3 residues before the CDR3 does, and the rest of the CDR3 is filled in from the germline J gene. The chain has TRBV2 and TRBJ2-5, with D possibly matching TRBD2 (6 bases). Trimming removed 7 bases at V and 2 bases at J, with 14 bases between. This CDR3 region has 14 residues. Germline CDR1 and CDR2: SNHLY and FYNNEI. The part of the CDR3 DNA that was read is TGTGCCAGCATCAGATCGGGGAGGCAAGAGACC. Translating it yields CASIRSGRQET. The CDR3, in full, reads CASIRSGRQETQYF.

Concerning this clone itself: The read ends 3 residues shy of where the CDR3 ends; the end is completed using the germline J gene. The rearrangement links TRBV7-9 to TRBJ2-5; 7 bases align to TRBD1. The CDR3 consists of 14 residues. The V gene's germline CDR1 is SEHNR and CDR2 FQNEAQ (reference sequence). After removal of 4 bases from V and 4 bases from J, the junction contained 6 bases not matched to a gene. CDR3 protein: CASSSRGRPETQYF. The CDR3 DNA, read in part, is TGTGCCAGCAGCTCAAGGGGGCGCCCAGAGACC.

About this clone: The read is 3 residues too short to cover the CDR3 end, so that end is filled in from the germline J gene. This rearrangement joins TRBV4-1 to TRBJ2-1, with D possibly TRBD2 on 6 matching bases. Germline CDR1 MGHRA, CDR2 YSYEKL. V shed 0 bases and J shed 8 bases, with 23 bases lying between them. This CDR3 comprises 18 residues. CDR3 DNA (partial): TGCGCCAGCAGCCAAGATCGGAGCGGGTCGGCTAGTCCCGATGAG. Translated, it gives CASSQDRSGSASPDE. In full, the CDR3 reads CASSQDRSGSASPDEQFF.

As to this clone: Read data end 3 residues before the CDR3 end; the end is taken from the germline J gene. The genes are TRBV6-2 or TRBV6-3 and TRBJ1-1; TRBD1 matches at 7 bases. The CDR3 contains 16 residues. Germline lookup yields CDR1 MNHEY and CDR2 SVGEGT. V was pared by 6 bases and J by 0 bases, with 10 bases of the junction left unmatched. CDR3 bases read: TGTGCCAGCAGACAAACAACAGGGGTAATGAACACTGAA. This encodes CASRQTTGVMNTE. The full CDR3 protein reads CASRQTTGVMNTEAFF.

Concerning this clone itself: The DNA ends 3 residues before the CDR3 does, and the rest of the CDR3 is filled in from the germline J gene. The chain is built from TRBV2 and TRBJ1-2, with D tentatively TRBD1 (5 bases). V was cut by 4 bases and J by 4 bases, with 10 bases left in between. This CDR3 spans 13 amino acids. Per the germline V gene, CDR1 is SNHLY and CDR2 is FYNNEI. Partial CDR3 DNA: TGTGCCAGCAGTGCCGACAGAAGCTATGGC. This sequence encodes CASSADRSYG. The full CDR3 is CASSADRSYGYTF.

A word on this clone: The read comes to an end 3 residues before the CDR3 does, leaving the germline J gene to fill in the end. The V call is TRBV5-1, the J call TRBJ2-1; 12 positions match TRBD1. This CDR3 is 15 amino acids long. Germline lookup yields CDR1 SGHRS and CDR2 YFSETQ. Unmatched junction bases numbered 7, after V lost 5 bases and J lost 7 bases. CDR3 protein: CASRGTGGGWNEQFF. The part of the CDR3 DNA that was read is TGCGCCAGCAGAGGGACAGGGGGCGGATGGAATGAG.